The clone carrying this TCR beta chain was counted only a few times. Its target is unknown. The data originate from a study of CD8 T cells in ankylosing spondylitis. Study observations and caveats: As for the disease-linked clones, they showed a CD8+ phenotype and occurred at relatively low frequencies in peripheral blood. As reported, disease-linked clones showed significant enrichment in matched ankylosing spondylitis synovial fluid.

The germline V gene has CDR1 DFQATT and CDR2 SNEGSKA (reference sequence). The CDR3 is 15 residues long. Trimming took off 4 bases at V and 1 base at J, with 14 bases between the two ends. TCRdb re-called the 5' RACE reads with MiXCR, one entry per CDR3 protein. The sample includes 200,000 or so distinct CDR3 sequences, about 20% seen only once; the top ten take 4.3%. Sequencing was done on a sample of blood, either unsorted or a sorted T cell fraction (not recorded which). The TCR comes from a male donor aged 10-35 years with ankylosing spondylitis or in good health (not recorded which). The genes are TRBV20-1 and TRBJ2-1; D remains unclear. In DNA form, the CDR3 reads TGCAGTGCTAAAGGCTGGCCCCTTTCCTACAATGAGCAGTTCTTC. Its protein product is CSAKGWPLSYNEQFF.